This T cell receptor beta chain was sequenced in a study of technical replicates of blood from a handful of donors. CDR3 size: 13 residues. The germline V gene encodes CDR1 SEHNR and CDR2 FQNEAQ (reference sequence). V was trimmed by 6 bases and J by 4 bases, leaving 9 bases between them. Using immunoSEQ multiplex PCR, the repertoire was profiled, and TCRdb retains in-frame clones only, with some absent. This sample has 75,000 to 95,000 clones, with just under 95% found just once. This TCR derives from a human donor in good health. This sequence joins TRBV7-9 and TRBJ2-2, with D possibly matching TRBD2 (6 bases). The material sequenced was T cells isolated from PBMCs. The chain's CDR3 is CASRVSGTGELFF. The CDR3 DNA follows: TGTGCCAGCAGGGTTAGCGGCACCGGGGAGCTGTTTTTT.